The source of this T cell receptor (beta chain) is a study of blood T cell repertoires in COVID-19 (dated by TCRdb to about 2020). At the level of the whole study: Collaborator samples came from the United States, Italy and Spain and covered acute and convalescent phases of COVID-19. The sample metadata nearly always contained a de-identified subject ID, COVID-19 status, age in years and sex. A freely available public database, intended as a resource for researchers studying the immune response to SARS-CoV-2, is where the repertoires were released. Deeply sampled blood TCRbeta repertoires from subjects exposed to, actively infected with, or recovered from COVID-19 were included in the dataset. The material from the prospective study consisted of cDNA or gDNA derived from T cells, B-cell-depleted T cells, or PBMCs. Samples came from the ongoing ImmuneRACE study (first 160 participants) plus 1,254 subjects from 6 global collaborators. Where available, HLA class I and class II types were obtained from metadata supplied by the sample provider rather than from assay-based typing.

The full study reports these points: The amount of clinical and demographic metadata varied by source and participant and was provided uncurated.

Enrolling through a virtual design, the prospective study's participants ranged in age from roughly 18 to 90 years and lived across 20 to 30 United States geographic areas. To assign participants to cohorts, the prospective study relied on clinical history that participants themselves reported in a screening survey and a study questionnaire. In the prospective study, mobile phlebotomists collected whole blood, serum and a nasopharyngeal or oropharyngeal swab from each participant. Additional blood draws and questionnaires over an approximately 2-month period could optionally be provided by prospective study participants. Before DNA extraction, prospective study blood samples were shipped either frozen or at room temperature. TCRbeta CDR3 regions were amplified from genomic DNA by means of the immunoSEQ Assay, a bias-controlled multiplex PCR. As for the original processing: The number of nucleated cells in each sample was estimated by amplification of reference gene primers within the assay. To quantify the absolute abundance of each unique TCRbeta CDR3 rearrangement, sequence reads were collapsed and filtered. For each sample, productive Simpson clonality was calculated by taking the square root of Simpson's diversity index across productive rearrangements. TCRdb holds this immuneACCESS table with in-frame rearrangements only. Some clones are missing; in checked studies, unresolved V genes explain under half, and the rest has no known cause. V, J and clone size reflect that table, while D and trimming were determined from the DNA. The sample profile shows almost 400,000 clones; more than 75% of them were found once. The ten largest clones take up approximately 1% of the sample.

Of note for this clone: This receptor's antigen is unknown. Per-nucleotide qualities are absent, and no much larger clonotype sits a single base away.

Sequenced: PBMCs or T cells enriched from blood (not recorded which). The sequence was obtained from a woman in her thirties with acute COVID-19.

CDR3 reads: CASSPGTANYGYTF. The DNA reads as follows: TGTGCCAGCAGTCCCGGGACAGCTAACTATGGCTACACCTTC. The V gene is TRBV28 and the J gene is TRBJ1-2, with 7 middle bases fitting TRBD1. The junction shows trimming of 5 bases on V and 0 bases on J, and the gene matches do not reach 3 bases of it. From the cysteine through the phenylalanine, the CDR3 covers 14 amino acids. The entry retains the CDR3 DNA only, 42 bases that are in frame from base 1. CDR1 and CDR2, per the germline V gene, are MDHEN and SYDVKM.